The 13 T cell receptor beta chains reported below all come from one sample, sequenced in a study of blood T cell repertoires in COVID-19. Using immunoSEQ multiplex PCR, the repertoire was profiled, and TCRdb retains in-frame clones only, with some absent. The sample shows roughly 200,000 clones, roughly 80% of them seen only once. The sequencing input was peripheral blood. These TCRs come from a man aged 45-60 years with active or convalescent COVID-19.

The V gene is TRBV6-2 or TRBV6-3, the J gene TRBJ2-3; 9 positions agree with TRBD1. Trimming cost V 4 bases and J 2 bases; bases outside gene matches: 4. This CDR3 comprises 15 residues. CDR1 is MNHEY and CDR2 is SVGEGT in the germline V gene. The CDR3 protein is CASSWTGDNTDTQYF. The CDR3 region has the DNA TGTGCCAGCAGTTGGACAGGGGACAACACAGATACGCAGTATTTT.

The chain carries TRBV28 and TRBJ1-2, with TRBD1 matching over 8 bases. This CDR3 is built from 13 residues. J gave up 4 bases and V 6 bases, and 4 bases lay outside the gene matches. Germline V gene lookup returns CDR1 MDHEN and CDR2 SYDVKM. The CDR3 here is CASRTTGVYGYTF. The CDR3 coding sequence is TGTGCCAGCAGGACGACAGGGGTCTATGGCTACACCTTC.

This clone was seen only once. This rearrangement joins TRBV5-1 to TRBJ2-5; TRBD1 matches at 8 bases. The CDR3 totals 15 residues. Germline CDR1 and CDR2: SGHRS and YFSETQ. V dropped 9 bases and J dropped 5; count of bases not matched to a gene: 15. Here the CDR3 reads CATAASRQGLETQYF. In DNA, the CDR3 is TGCGCCACAGCGGCATCGAGACAGGGGTTGGAGACCCAGTACTTC. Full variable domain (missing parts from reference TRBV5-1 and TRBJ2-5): KAGVTQTPRYLIKTRGQQVTLSCSPISGHRSVSWYQQTPGQGLQFLFEYFSETQRNKGNFPGRFSGRQFSNSRSEMNVSTLELGDSALYLCATAASRQGLETQYFGPGTRLLVL.

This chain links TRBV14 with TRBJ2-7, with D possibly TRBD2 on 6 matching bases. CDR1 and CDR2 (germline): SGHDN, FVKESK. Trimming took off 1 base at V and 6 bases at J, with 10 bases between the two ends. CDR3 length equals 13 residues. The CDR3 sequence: CASSQVSEGEQYF. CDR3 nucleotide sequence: TGTGCCAGCAGCCAAGTCTCGGAGGGCGAGCAGTACTTC.

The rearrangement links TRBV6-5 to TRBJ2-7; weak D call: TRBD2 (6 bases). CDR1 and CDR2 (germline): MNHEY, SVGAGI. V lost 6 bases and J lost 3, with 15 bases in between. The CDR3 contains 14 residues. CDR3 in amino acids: CASRPPGTYYEQYF. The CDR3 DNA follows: TGTGCCAGCAGACCTCCGGGGACTTACTACGAGCAGTACTTC.

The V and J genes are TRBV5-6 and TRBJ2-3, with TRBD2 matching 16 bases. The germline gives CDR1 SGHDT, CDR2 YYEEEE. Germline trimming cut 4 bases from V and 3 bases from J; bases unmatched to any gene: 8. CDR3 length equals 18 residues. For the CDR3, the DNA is TGTGCCAGCAGCACTCCCGGGACTAGCGGGGGGGCAACAGATACGCAGTATTTT. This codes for CASSTPGTSGGATDTQYF.

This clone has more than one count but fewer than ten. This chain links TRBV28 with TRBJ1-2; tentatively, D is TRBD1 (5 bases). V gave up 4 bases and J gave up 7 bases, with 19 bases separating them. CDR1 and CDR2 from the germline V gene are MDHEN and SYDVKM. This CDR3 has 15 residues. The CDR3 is CASSSLLGRNGGYTF. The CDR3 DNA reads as TGTGCCAGCAGTTCCCTCTTGGGGCGGAATGGTGGCTACACCTTC.

This CDR3 is CASNPRTPRGGSPLHF. CDR3 coding DNA: TGTGCCAGCAATCCTAGGACACCCCGAGGCGGTTCACCCCTCCACTTT. The V and J genes are TRBV28 and TRBJ1-6; possibly TRBD1 for D (5 bases). Germline CDR1 reads MDHEN; CDR2 reads SYDVKM. The germline V and J ends were trimmed by 7 bases and 9 bases, with 22 bases remaining between them. CDR3 length: 16 amino acids.

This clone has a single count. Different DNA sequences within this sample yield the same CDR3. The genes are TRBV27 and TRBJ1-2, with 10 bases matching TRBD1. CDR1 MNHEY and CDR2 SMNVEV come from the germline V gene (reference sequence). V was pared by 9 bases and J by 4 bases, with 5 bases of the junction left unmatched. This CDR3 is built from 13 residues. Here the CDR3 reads CASSRDRGYGYTF. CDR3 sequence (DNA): TGTGCCAGTTCCCGGGACAGGGGCTATGGCTACACCTTC.

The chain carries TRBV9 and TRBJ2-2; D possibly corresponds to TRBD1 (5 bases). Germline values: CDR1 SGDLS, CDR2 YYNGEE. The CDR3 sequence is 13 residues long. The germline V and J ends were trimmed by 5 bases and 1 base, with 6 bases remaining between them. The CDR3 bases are TGTGCCAGCAGTGGACAGAACACCGGGGAGCTGTTTTTT. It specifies CASSGQNTGELFF.

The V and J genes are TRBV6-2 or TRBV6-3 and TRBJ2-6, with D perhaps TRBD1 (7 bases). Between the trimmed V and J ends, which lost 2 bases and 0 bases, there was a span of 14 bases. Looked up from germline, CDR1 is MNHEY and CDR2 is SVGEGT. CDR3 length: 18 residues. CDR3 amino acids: CASSYGAGGLSGANVLTF. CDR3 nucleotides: TGTGCCAGCAGTTACGGGGCAGGGGGACTCTCTGGGGCCAACGTCCTGACTTTC.

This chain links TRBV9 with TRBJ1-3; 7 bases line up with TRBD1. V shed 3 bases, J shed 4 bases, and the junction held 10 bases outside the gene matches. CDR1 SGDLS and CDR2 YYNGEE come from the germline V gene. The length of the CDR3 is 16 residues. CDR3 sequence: CASSAGNRGLGNTIYF. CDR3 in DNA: TGTGCCAGCAGCGCTGGGAACAGGGGATTAGGAAACACCATATATTTT.

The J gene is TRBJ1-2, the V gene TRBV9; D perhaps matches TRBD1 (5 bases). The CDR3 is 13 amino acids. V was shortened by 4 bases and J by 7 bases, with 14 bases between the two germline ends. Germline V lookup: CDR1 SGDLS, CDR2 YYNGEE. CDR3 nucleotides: TGTGCCAGCAGCACCCGTCAGGGTGGTGGCTACACCTTC. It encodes CASSTRQGGGYTF.